This T cell receptor beta chain is from a study of T cell responses to AZD1222 COVID-19 vaccine. The wider study: Second-dose groups at about 4 or about 12 weeks were pooled. Regarding the study as a whole: Nearly half of unique spike-specific TCRs reportedly avoided B.1.351 and B.1.1.7 mutated regions. Donors skewed white British and female; clonal diversity was possibly underestimated.

With 2 bases removed from V and 1 base from J, the gap between germline ends came to 16 bases. CDR1 MDHEN and CDR2 SYDVKM come from the germline V gene. The CDR3 extends over 17 amino acids. About this clone itself: Its specificity is unknown.

Clones were sequenced by immunoSEQ multiplex PCR, and TCRdb holds only the in-frame ones, with some missing. The sample has under 150,000 clones, 75% to 95% seen once; the top ten hold approximately 2.8%. Sequences were derived from peripheral blood, sampled on day 0 of AZD1222 vaccination. V gene TRBV28 combines with J gene TRBJ2-3, with a weak D call TRBD1 (6 bases). This clonotype was obtained from an adult in good health. CDR3 sequence: CASSLLSSGDRTDTQYF. Written as DNA, the CDR3 is TGTGCCAGCAGTTTACTCTCCTCAGGGGACCGCACAGATACGCAGTATTTT.